A single sample gave rise to the 8 T cell receptor beta chains below, sequenced in a study of blood T cell repertoires in COVID-19. Libraries were prepared by immunoSEQ multiplex PCR; TCRdb keeps only in-frame clonotypes and omits some of them. Here the sample spans about 59,000 clones, approximately 83% being singletons. Sequenced material: peripheral blood. The origin of the receptors is a woman of 80 years or more with acute or convalescent COVID-19.

This rearrangement joins TRBV3-1 (or the pseudogene TRBV3-2) to TRBJ1-5; weak D call: TRBD1 (5 bases). The CDR3 contains 15 residues. Trimming cost V 1 base and J 0 bases, with 7 bases left between them. CDR1 is LGHDT and CDR2 is YNNKEL in the germline V gene (reference sequence). The CDR3 protein is CASSQVRDSNQPQHF. The CDR3, as DNA: TGTGCCAGCAGCCAAGTCAGGGATAGCAATCAGCCCCAGCATTTT.

This clone was detected many times. CDR3 sequence (DNA): TGTGCCAGCAGTCCTGGCCGACAGGGCTTTGTCTACGAGCAGTACTTC. Translated: CASSPGRQGFVYEQYF. The chain joins TRBV28 to TRBJ2-7, with 7 bases aligning to TRBD1. The ends lost 5 bases at V and 3 bases at J; junction bases unmatched: 13. The CDR3 sequence is 16 residues long. The germline gives CDR1 MDHEN, CDR2 SYDVKM.

This rearrangement joins TRBV7-8 to TRBJ1-3, with a tentative D call TRBD1 (5 bases). The CDR3 spans 15 residues. Germline assignment: CDR1 SGHVS and CDR2 FQNEAQ. V lost 5 bases, J lost 2 bases, and 13 bases lay in between. DNA of the CDR3: TGTGCCAGCAGCCCCGGGACTCAAACTGGAAACACCATATATTTT. It is translated as CASSPGTQTGNTIYF.

This clone was recorded a few times. V is TRBV29-1 and J is TRBJ1-5; D perhaps matches TRBD1 (5 bases). The CDR3 sequence is 15 residues long. Germline-derived CDR1 and CDR2 are SQVTM and ANQGSEA. V was cut by 6 bases and J by 0 bases, with 15 bases left in between. This CDR3 reads CSVAQTANSNQPQHF. The CDR3, as DNA: TGCAGCGTCGCCCAGACAGCAAATAGCAATCAGCCCCAGCATTTT.

This chain links TRBV7-3 with TRBJ2-5, with D possibly matching TRBD2 (5 bases). Germline lookup yields CDR1 SGHTA and CDR2 FQGTGA. The CDR3 has 16 residues. Deletions cut 1 base from V and 5 bases from J, with 17 bases between. CDR3 sequence (DNA): TGTGCCAGCAGCTTAAGAGCGGTTGGCAGTGGGGAGACCCAGTACTTC. It is translated as CASSLRAVGSGETQYF.

A single count supports this clone. V is TRBV7-9 and J is TRBJ2-1; tentatively, D is TRBD1 (6 bases). Germline V gene lookup returns CDR1 SEHNR and CDR2 FQNEAQ (reference sequence). V lost 1 base and J 0 bases, leaving 13 bases between the germline ends. The CDR3 runs to 17 residues. The CDR3 nucleotides are TGTGCCAGCAGCTTAGAGTACCGGGACAACTCCTACAATGAGCAGTTCTTC. Translated: CASSLEYRDNSYNEQFF.

The chain recombines TRBV21-1 with TRBJ1-1; the D call of TRBD1 is as the table states it, not checked on the DNA. TRBV21-1 is termed a pseudogene. CDR3 length equals 16 residues. The CDR3 DNA reads as TGTGCCAGCAGCTCCGGACAGGTTGCCATGAACACTGAAGCTTTCTTT. Its translation: CASSSGQVAMNTEAFF.

The chain couples TRBV3-1 (or the pseudogene TRBV3-2) to TRBJ2-2, with TRBD1 matching over 10 bases. Per germline, CDR1 LGHDT and CDR2 YNNKEL (reference sequence). CDR3 size: 15 residues. Trimming removed 2 bases from V and 7 bases from J; junction bases left unmatched: 4. The CDR3 loop is CASSQRGQGYGELFF. The CDR3 bases are TGTGCCAGCAGCCAAAGGGGACAGGGGTACGGGGAGCTGTTTTTT.